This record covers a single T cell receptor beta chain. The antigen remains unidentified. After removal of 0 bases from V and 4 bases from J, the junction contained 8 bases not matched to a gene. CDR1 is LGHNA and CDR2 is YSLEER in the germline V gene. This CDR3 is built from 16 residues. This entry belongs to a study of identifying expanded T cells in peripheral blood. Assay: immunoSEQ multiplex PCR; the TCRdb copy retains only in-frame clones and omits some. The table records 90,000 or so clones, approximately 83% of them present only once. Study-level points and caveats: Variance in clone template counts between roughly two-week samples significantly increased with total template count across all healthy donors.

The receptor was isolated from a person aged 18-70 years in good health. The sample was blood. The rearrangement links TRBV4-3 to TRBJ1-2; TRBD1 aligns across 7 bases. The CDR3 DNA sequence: TGCGCCAGCAGCCAAGATGGAGAACAGGGGACCTATGGCTACACCTTC. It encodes CASSQDGEQGTYGYTF.